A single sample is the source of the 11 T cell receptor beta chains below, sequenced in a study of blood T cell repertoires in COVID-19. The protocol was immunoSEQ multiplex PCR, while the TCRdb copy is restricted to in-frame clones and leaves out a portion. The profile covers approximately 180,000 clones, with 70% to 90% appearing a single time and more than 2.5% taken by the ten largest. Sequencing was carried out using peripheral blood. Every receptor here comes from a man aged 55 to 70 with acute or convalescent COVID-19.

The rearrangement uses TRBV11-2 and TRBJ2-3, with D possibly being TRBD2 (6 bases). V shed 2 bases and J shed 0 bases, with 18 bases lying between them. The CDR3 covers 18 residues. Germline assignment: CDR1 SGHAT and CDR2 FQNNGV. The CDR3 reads CASSLMGRRGPSTDTQYF. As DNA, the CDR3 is TGTGCCAGCAGCTTAATGGGGAGGCGGGGACCTAGCACAGATACGCAGTATTTT.

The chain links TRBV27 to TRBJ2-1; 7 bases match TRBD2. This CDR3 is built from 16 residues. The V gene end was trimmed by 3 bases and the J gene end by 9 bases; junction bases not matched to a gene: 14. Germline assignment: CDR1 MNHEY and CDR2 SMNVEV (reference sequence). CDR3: CASSLGGGLEYGEQFF. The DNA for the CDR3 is TGTGCCAGCAGTTTGGGGGGAGGGTTGGAGTATGGTGAGCAGTTCTTC.

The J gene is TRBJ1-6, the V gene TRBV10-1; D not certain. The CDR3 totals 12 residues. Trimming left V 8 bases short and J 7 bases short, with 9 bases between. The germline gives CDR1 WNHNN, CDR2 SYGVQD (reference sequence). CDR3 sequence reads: CASRGNNSPLHF. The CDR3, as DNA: TGCGCCAGCCGAGGAAACAATTCACCCCTCCACTTT.

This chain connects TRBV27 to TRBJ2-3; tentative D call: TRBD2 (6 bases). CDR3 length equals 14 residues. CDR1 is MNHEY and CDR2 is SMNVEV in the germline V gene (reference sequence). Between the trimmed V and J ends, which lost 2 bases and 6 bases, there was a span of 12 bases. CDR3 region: CASSLLRERDTQYF. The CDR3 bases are TGTGCCAGCAGTTTACTCCGGGAGCGGGATACGCAGTATTTT.

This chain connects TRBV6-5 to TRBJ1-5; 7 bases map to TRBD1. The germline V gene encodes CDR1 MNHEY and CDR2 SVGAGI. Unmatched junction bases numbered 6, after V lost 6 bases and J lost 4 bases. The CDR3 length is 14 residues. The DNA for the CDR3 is TGTGCCAGCAGAGACGGACAGGCGAATCAGCCCCAGCATTTT. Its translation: CASRDGQANQPQHF.

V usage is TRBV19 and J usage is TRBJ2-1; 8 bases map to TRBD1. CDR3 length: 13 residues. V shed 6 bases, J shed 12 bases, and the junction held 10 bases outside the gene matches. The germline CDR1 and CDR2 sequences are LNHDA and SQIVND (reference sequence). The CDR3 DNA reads TGTGCCAGTAGGGACAGGGTTGGGGAAGGGCAGTTCTTC. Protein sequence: CASRDRVGEGQFF.

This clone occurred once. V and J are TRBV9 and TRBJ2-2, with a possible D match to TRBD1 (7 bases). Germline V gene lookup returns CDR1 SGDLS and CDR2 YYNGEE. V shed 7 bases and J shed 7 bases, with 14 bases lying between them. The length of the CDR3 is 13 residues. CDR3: CASGQVGGGELFF. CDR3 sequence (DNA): TGTGCCAGCGGACAGGTGGGGGGCGGGGAGCTGTTTTTT.

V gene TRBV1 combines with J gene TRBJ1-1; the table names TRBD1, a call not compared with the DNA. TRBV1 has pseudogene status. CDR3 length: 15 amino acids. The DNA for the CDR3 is TGCACCAGCAGCCAAGGGCGTTTGGGGCTCACTGAAGCTTTCTTT. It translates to CTSSQGRLGLTEAFF.

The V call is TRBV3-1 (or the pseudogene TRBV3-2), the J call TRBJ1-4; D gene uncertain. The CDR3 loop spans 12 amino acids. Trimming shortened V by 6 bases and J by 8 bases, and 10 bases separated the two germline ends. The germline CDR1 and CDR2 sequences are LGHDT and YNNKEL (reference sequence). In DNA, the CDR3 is TGTGCCAGCAGTCGGTCGGAGGAAAAACTGTTTTTT. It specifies CASSRSEEKLFF.

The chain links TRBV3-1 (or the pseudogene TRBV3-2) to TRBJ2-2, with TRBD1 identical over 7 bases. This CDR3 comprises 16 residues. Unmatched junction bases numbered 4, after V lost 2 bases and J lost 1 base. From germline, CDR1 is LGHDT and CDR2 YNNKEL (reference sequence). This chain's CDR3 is CASSQLGQVNTGELFF. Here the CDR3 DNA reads TGTGCCAGCAGCCAACTTGGACAGGTGAACACCGGGGAGCTGTTTTTT.

CDR3 amino acids: CASTWGPETSTDTQYF. In nucleotides, the CDR3 is TGCGCCAGCACTTGGGGGCCGGAAACTAGCACAGATACGCAGTATTTT. This chain joins TRBV4-1 and TRBJ2-3, with a possible D match to TRBD1 (6 bases). This CDR3 has 16 amino acids. The V and J ends lost 7 bases and 0 bases respectively, with 17 bases between them. Germline CDR1 reads MGHRA; CDR2 reads YSYEKL.